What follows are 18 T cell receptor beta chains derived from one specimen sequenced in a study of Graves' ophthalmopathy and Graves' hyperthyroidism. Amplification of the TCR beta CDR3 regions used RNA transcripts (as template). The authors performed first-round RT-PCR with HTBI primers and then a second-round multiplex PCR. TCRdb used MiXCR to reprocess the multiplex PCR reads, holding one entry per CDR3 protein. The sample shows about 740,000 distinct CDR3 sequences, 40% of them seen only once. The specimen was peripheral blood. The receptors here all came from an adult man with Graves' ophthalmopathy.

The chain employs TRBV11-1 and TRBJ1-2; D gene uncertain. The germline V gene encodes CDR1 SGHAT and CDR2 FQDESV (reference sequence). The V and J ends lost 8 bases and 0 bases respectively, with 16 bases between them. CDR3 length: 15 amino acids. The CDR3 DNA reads TGTGCCAGCTCACCCGCACAGTCTACTAACTATGGCTACACCTTC. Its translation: CASSPAQSTNYGYTF.

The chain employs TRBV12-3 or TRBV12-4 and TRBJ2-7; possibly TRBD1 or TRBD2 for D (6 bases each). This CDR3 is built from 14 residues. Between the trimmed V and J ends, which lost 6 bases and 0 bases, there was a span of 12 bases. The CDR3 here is CASRGRGLSYEQYF. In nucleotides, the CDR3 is TGTGCCAGCAGGGGCAGGGGACTCTCCTACGAGCAGTACTTC.

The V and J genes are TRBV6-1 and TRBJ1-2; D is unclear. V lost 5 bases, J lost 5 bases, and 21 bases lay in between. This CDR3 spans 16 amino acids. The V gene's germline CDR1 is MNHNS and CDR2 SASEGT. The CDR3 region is CASSNPPRSLDYGYTF. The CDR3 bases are TGTGCCAGCAGTAACCCACCGCGTTCTTTGGATTATGGCTACACCTTC.

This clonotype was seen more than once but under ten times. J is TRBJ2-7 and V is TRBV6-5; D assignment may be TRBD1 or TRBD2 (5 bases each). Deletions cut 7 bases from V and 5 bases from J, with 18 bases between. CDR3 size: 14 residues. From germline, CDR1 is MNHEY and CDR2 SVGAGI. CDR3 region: CASTGGLVVNEQYF. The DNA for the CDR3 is TGTGCCAGCACTGGGGGATTGGTAGTGAACGAGCAGTACTTC.

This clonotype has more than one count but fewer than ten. The CDR3 DNA reads TGTGCCAGCAGCTTAATTAACGGGGAGCTGTTTTTT. Protein sequence: CASSLINGELFF. V usage is TRBV7-9 and J usage is TRBJ2-2, with D hard to call. CDR3 length: 12 residues. The V end was cut by 2 bases, the J end by 7 bases, with 5 bases between. The germline CDR1 and CDR2 sequences are SEHNR and FQNEAQ (reference sequence).

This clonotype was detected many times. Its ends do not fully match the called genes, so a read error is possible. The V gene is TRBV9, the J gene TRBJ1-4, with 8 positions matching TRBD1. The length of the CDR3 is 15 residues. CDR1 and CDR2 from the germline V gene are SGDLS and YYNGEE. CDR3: CASSVQGATSEKLFF. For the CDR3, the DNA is TGTGCCAGCAGCGTGCAGGGGGCTACTAGTGAAAAACTGTTTTTT.

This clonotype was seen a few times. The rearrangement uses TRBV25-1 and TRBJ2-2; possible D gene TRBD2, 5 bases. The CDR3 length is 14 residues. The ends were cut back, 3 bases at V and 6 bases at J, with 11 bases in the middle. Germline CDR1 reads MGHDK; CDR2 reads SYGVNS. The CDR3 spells CASSERVVAGELFF. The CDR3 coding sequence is TGTGCCAGCAGTGAGAGGGTCGTGGCCGGGGAGCTGTTTTTT.

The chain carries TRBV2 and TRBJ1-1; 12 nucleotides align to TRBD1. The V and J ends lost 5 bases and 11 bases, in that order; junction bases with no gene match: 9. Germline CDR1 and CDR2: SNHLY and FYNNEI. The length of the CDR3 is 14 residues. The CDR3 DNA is TGTGCCAGCAGTTTCCGGGACAGGGGGCTGTGGGCTTTCTTT. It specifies CASSFRDRGLWAFF.

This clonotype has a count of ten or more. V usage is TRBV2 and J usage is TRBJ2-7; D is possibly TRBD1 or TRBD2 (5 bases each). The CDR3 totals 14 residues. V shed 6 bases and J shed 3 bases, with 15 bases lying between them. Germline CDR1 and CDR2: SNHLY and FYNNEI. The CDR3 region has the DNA TGTGCCAGCAGCGATGAGGCAGGGAGCTACGAGCAGTACTTC. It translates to CASSDEAGSYEQYF.

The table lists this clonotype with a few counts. The CDR3 nucleotides are TGCAGCGTCTGTACTAGCGGGGCCTCCTACGAGCAGTACTTC. It is translated as CSVCTSGASYEQYF. The chain is built from TRBV29-1 and TRBJ2-7, with 10 bases lining up with TRBD2. J lost 0 bases, V lost 6 bases, and 5 bases had no gene match. Germline V lookup: CDR1 SQVTM, CDR2 ANQGSEA. CDR3 length: 14 residues.

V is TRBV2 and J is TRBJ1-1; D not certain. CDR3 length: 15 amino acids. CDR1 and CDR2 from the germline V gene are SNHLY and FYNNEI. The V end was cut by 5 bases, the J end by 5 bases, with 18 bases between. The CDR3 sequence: CASSYLVGRETEAFF. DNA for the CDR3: TGTGCCAGCAGTTATTTAGTAGGGCGCGAGACTGAAGCTTTCTTT.

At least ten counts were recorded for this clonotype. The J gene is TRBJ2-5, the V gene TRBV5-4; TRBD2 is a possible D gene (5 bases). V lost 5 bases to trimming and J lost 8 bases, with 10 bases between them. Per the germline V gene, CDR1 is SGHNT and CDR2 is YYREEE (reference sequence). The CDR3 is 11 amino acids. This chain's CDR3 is CASRHRETQYF. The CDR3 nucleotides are TGTGCCAGCAGACACCGGGAAACCCAGTACTTC.

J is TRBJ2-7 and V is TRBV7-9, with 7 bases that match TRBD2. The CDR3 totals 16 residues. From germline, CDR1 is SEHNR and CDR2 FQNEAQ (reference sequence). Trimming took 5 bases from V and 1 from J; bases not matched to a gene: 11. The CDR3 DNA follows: TGTGCCAGCAGCCCCAGTAGGGCTAGCGGTTCCTACGAGCAGTACTTC. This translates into CASSPSRASGSYEQYF.

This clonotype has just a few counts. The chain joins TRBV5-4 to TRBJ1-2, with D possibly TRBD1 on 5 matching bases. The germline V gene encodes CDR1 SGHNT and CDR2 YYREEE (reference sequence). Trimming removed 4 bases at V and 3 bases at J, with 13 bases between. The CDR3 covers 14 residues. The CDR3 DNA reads TGTGCCAGCAGCCCCGGTGGGGACCACTATGGCTACACCTTC. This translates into CASSPGGDHYGYTF.

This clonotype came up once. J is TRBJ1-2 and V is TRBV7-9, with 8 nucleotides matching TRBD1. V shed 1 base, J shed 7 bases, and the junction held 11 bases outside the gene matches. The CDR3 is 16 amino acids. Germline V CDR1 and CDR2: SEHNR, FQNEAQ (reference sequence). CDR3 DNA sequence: TGTGCCAGCAGCTTAGGGACAGGGTACCCTCAGCGTGGCTACACCTTC. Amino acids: CASSLGTGYPQRGYTF.

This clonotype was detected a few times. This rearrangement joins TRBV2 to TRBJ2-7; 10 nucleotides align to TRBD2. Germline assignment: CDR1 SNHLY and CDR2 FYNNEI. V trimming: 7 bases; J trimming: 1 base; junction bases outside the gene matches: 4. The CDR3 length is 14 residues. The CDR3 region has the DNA TGTGCCAGCAAAGAGCGGGAGGGATCCTACGAGCAGTACTTC. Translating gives CASKEREGSYEQYF.

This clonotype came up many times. In DNA form, the CDR3 reads TGTGCCAGCAGACGACAGGGAGATCAGCCCCAGCATTTT. It translates to CASRRQGDQPQHF. This chain links TRBV2 with TRBJ1-5, with TRBD1 identical over 7 bases. The CDR3 has 13 amino acids. Germline CDR1 SNHLY, CDR2 FYNNEI. With 6 bases clipped from V and 5 bases from J, the junction kept 4 bases outside the gene matches. The variable domain in full, with the rest retrieved from reference TRBV2 and TRBJ1-5, is EPEVTQTPSHQVTQMGQEVILRCVPISNHLYFYWYRQILGQKVEFLVSFYNNEISEKSEIFDDQFSVERPDGSNFTLKIRSTKLEDSAMYFCASRRQGDQPQHFGDGTRLSIL.

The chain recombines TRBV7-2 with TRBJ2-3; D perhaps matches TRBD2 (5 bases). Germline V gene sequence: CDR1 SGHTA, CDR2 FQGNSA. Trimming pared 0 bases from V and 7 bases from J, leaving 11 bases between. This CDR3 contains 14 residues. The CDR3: CASSLAFSANTQYF. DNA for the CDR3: TGTGCCAGCAGCTTAGCGTTTAGCGCAAATACGCAGTATTTT.